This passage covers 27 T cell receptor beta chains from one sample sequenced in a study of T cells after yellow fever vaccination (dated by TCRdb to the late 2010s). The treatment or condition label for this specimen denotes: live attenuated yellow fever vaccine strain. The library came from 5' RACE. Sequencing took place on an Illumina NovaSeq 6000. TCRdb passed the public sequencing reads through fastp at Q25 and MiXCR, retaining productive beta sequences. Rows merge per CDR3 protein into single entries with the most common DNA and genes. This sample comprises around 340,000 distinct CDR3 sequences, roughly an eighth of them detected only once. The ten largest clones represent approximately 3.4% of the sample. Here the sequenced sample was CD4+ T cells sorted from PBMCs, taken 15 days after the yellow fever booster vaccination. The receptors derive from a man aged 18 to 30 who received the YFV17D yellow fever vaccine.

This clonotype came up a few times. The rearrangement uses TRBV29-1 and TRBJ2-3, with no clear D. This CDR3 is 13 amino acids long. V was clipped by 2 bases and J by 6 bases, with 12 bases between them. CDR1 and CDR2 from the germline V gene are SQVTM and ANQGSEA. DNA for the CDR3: TGCAGCGTTGAAACTTCCCACGGGGATACGCAGTATTTT. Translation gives CSVETSHGDTQYF.

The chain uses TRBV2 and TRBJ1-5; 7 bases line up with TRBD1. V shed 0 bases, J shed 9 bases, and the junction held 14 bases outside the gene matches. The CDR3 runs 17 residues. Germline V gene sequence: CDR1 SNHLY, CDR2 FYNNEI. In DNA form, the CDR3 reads TGTGCCAGCAGTGAAGCGGGAGGGGGCGCTTTGGCTCGGCCCCAGCATTTT. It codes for CASSEAGGGALARPQHF.

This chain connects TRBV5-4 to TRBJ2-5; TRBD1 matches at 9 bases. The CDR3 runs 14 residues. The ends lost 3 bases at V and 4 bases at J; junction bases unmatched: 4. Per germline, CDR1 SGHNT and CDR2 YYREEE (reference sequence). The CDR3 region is CASSSMDRGETQYF. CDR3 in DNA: TGTGCCAGCAGCTCCATGGACAGGGGAGAGACCCAGTACTTC.

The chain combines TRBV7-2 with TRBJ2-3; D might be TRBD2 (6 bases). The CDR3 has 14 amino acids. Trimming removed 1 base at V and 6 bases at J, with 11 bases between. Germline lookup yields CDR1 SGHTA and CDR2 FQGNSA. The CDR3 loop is CASSLGGDVDTQYF. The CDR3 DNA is TGTGCCAGCAGCTTAGGGGGGGACGTGGATACGCAGTATTTT.

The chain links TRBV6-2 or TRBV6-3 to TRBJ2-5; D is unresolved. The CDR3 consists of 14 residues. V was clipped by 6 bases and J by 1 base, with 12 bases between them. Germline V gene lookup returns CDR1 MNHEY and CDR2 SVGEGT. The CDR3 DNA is TGTGCCAGCAGCGAGGACGGGCCCCAAGAGACCCAGTACTTC. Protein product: CASSEDGPQETQYF.

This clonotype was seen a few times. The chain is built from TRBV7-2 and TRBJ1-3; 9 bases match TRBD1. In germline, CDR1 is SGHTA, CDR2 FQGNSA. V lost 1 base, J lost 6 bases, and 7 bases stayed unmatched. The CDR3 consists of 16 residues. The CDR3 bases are TGTGCCAGCAGCTTAGGACCGGGACAGGGTGAAAACACCATATATTTT. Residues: CASSLGPGQGENTIYF.

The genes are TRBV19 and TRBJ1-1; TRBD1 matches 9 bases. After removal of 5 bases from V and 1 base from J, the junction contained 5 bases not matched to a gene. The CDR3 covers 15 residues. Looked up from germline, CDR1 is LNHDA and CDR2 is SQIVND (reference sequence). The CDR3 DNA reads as TGTGCCAGTAGTGCGCCGGGACAGGGGAACACTGAAGCTTTCTTT. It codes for CASSAPGQGNTEAFF.

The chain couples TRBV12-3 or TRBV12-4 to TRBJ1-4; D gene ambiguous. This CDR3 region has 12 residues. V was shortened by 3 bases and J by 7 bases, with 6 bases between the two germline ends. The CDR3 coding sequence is TGTGCCAGCAGTTTTTACGGTGAAAAACTGTTTTTT. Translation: CASSFYGEKLFF.

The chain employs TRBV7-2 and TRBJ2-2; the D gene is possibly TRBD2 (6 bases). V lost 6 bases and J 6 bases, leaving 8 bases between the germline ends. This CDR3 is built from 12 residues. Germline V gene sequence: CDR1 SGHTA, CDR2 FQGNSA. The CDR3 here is CASRSSAGELFF. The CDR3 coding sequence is TGTGCCAGCAGATCTAGCGCCGGGGAGCTGTTTTTT.

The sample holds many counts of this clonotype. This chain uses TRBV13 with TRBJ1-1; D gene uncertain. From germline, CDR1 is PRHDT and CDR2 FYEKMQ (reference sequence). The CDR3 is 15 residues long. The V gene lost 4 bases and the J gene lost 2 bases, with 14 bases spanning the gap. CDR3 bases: TGTGCCAGCAGCTCTCCAAATTTTGGAAACACTGAAGCTTTCTTT. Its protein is CASSSPNFGNTEAFF.

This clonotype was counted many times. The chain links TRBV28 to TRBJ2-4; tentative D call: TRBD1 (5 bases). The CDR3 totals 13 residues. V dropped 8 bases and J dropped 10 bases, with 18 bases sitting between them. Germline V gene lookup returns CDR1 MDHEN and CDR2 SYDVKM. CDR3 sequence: CASRPQTVLIQYF. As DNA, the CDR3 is TGTGCCAGCCGACCGCAGACAGTTCTAATTCAGTACTTC.

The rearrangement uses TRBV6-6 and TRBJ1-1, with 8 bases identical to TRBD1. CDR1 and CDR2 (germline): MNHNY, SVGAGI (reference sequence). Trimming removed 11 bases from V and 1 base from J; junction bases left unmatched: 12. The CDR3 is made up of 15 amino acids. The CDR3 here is CACGGQGASNTEAFF. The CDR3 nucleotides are TGTGCCTGCGGGGGTCAGGGGGCTTCGAACACTGAAGCTTTCTTT.

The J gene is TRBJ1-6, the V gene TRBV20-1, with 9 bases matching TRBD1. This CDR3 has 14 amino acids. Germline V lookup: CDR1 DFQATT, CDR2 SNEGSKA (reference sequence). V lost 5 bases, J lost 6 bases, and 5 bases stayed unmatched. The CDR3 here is CSARGQGTNSPLHF. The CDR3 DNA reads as TGCAGTGCTCGAGGACAGGGGACTAATTCACCCCTCCACTTT.

CDR3 loop: CAIRDRGENTEAFF. In nucleotides, the CDR3 is TGTGCCATCAGGGACAGGGGGGAGAACACTGAAGCTTTCTTT. V is TRBV10-3 and J is TRBJ1-1, with TRBD1 matching 10 bases. V lost 6 bases to trimming and J lost 1 base; unmatched junction nucleotides: 2. CDR3 length: 14 amino acids. Germline V gene data show CDR1 as ENHRY and CDR2 as SYGVKD.

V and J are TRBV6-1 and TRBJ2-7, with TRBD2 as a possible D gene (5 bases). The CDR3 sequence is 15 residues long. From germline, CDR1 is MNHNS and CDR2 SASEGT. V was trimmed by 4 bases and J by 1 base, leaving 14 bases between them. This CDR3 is CASSVELVVSYEQYV. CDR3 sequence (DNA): TGTGCCAGCAGTGTTGAACTAGTTGTGTCCTACGAGCAGTACGTC.

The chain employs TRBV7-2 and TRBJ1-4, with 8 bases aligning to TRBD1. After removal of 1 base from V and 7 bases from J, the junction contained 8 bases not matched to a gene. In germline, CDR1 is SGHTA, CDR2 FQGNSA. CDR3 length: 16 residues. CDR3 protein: CASSLGRNRGGEKLFF. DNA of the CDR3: TGTGCCAGCAGCTTAGGGAGGAACAGGGGGGGTGAAAAACTGTTTTTT.

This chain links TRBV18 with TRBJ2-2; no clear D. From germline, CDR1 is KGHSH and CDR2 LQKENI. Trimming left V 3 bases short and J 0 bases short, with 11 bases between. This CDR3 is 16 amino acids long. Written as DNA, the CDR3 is TGTGCCAGCTCACCGTCGGCTCTCGCGAACACCGGGGAGCTGTTTTTT. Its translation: CASSPSALANTGELFF.

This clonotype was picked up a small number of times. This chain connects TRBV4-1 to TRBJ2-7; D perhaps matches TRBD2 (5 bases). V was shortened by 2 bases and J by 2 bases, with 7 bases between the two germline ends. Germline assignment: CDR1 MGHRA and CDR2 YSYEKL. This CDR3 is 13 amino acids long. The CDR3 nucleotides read TGCGCCAGCAGCCAACAGAGGGCCTACGAGCAGTACTTC. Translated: CASSQQRAYEQYF.

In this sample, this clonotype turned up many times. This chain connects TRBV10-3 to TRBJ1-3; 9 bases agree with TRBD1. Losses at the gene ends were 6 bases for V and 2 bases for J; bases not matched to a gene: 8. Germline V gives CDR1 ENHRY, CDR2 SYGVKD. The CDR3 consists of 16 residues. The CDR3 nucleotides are TGTGCCATCAGGCCAGGACAGGGGAGAACTGGAAACACCATATATTTT. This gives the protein CAIRPGQGRTGNTIYF.

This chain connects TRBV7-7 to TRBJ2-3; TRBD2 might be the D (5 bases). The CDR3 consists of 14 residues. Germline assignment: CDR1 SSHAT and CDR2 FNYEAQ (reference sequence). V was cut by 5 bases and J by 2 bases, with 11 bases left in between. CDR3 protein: CASSRGINTDTQYF. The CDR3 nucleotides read TGTGCCAGCAGCCGAGGGATAAACACAGATACGCAGTATTTT. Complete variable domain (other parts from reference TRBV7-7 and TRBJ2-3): GAGVSQSPRYKVTKRGQDVTLRCDPISSHATLYWYQQALGQGPEFLTYFNYEAQPDKSGLPSDRFSAERPEGSISTLTIQRTEQRDSAMYRCASSRGINTDTQYFGPGTRLTVL.

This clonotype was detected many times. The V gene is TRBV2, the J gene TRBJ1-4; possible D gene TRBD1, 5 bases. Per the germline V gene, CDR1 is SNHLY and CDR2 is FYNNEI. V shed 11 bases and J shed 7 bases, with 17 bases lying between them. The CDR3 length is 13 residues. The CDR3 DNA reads TGTGCCGGAAACCGGGACCCAGCTGAAAAACTGTTTTTT. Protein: CAGNRDPAEKLFF.

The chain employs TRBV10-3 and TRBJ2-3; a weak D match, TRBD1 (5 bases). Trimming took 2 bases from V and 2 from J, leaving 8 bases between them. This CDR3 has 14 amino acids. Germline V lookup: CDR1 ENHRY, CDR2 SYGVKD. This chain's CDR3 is CAISEGRDTDTQYF. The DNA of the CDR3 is TGTGCCATCAGTGAGGGCAGGGACACAGATACGCAGTATTTT.

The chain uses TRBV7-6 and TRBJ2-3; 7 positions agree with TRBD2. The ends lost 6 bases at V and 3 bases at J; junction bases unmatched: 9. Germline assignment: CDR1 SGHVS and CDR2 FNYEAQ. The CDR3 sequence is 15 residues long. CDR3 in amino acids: CASSKGGRETDTQYF. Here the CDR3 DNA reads TGTGCCAGCAGTAAGGGCGGGAGAGAAACAGATACGCAGTATTTT. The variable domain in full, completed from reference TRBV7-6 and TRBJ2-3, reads GAGVSQSPRYKVTKRGQDVALRCDPISGHVSLYWYRQALGQGPEFLTYFNYEAQQDKSGLPNDRFSAERPEGSISTLTIQRTEQRDSAMYRCASSKGGRETDTQYFGPGTRLTVL.

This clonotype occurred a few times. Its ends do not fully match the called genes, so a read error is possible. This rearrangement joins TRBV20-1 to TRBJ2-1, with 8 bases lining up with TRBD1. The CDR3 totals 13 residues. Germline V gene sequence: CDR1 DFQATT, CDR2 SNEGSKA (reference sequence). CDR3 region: CSARGRTGNKQFF. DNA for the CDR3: TGCAGTGCGAGAGGCCGGACAGGGAATAAGCAGTTCTTC.

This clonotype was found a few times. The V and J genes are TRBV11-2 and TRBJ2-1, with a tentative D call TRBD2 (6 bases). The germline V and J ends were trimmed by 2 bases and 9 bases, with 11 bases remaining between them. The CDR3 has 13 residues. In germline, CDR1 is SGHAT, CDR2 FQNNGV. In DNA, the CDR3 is TGTGCCAGCAGCTTACTAGCGAGGAGTGAGCAGTTCTTC. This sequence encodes CASSLLARSEQFF.

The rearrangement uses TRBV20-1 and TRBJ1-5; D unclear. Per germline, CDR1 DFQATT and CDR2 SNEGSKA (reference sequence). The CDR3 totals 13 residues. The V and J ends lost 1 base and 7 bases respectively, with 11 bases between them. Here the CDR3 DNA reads TGCAGTGCTAGAGCAAGGGAGCTGCAGCCCCAGCATTTT. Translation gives CSARARELQPQHF.

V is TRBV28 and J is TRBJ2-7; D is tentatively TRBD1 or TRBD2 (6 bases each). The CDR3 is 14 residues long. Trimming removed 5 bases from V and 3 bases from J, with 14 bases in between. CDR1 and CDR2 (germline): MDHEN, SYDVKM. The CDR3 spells CASSGGTRLYEQYV. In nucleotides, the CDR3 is TGTGCCAGCAGTGGCGGGACAAGGCTCTACGAGCAGTACGTC.